This record looks at one TCR beta chain sequence and its context. V lost 9 bases to trimming and J lost 4 bases; unmatched junction nucleotides: 11. The germline CDR1 and CDR2 sequences are SGDLS and YYNGEE. This CDR3 contains 16 residues. This specimen comes from a study of T cell changes during pregnancy in multiple sclerosis. Profiling relied on immunoSEQ multiplex PCR, and the TCRdb table lists in-frame clones only, not all of them. This table has tens of thousands of clones, 85% to 95% appearing once. The sequencing used peripheral blood, collected in the third trimester of pregnancy. This receptor was taken from a female donor with multiple sclerosis, enrolled in a pregnancy study. The chain joins TRBV9 to TRBJ2-5; TRBD2 agrees at 14 bases. Here the CDR3 DNA reads TGTGCCACTTCGGAGGGACTAGCGGGAGCAGGAGAGACCCAGTACTTC. It is translated as CATSEGLAGAGETQYF.